This TCR beta chain came from a study of blood T cells in healthy people across ages. In this sample, this clonotype turned up a few times. This CDR3 contains 15 residues. The V gene's germline CDR1 is LGHNA and CDR2 YNFKEQ. Trimming pared 4 bases from V and 1 base from J, leaving 13 bases between. Through a sample-barcoded 5' primer and a J-beta primer mix, a second PCR was run for roughly 7 to 12 cycles. TCRdb reprocessed the 5' RACE reads with MiXCR, giving one entry per CDR3 protein. The repertoire holds about 640,000 distinct CDR3 sequences, with around 54% as singletons. This TCR was recovered from a man between 60 and 75 years old in good health. The chain has TRBV4-2 and TRBJ2-5; D might be TRBD1 or TRBD2, each matching 7 bases. Source material: blood. The CDR3 DNA is TGTGCCAGCAGCCCAGCAGGGGGGGCCCAAGAGACCCAGTACTTC. Its protein product is CASSPAGGAQETQYF.